This T cell receptor beta chain is from a study of T cell responses to AZD1222 COVID-19 vaccine. Study-wide points: Sampling captured repertoires only after the peak T cell response. Seropositive AZD1222 recipients at baseline numbered only 6 or 7. Unmutated variant regions reportedly attract nearly half of all spike-specific TCRs. Across the whole spike, CD4 TCRs peaked at regions 160-218 and 743-854.

Concerning this clone itself: The antigen is undetermined.

Germline V gene data show CDR1 as LNHDA and CDR2 as SQIVND (reference sequence). The CDR3 totals 16 residues. Trimming cost V 1 base and J 1 base, with 13 bases left between them. Data came from immunoSEQ multiplex PCR; TCRdb stores just in-frame clones and leaves some out. Of under 95,000 clones in the sample, approximately 89% were seen once. This TCR was recovered from an adult in good health. Sequenced material: peripheral blood, taken on day 0 of AZD1222 vaccination. This chain connects TRBV19 to TRBJ1-2; D is unresolved. The CDR3 spells CASSIVGSRSNYGYTF. CDR3 nucleotide sequence: TGTGCCAGTAGTATAGTTGGTTCGAGAAGTAACTATGGCTACACCTTC.